Listed below are T cell receptor beta chains from one sample, sequenced in a study of shared clonotypes between healthy human individuals. Using immunoSEQ multiplex PCR, the repertoire was profiled, and TCRdb retains in-frame clones only, with some absent. The sample contains 1 million to 1.3 million clones, approximately 80% of which appear only once. Material: memory CD4+ T cells from PBMCs. All receptors come from a man between 18 and 29 years old in good health. Some clones in this sample may be carry-over from other donors' samples. Each CDR3 is given with its conserved first and last residue. Rows may omit the clone size; those that give it use once, few, many or a size class.

CASSLADGGNTIYF,NA,TRBJ1-3,TRBV5-1
CASSRFGQGTTNEKLFF,NA,TRBJ1-4,TRBV9
CASSPSPDRAKTGELFF,NA,TRBJ2-2,TRBV18
CASSLGSQTSAEQFF,NA,TRBJ2-1,TRBV7-2
CASSQVPAGVVDTQYF,once,TRBJ2-3,TRBV4-1
CASRTQGGNTEAFF,NA,TRBJ1-1,TRBV6-4
CASSLGGRYGYTF,NA,TRBJ1-2,TRBV28
CASNPGGSSETQYF,many,TRBJ2-5,TRBV7-2
CAISERSEQYF,NA,TRBJ2-7,TRBV10-3
CASSIDWSLNQPQHF,NA,TRBJ1-5,TRBV19
CASSPRGEDTEAFF,NA,TRBJ1-1,TRBV5-1
CSVEGGEKLFF,NA,TRBJ1-4,TRBV29-1
CASSSGRETQYF,NA,TRBJ2-5,TRBV5-4
CASRLARIYEQYF,NA,TRBJ2-7,TRBV2
CASGSQGETQYF,once,TRBJ2-5,TRBV6-1
CGIYEQYF,NA,TRBJ2-7,TRBV20-1
CASTNLGWGRDSNTGELFF,NA,TRBJ2-2,TRBV19
CASTLRPNTGELFF,once,TRBJ2-2,TRBV6-6
CASSFGAYTGELFF,NA,TRBJ2-2,TRBV5-1
CASSLAAGLSGNTIYF,NA,TRBJ1-3,TRBV7-8
CASSIGTSGNNEQFF,NA,TRBJ2-1,TRBV5-4
CASSLLGRTNTGELFF,NA,TRBJ2-2,TRBV27
CAFNRAGTGDEQYF,NA,TRBJ2-7,TRBV7-9
CASSLRGIDEQYF,NA,TRBJ2-7,TRBV5-8
CASSPRWREPPGELFF,NA,TRBJ2-2,TRBV7-3
CASSPNPTASLYGYTF,NA,TRBJ1-2,TRBV5-6
CASSEGDTYQETQYF,NA,TRBJ2-5,TRBV9
CAWSARLVKYNEQFF,NA,TRBJ2-1,TRBV30
CASIGRVGQPQHF,NA,TRBJ1-5,TRBV19
CASSLRDNEQFF,NA,TRBJ2-1,TRBV7-9
CASSPLGHTTREQYF,NA,TRBJ2-7,TRBV14
CASSVESTDTQYF,few,TRBJ2-3,TRBV9
CASTEITGLEQYF,NA,TRBJ2-7,TRBV23-1
CASSRLLPGLAGNEQFF,NA,TRBJ2-1,TRBV28
CASSVSGNQPQHF,few,TRBJ1-5,TRBV2
CASSPVTVSTDTQYF,NA,TRBJ2-3,TRBV5-6
CAISEPEGPLKQYF,once,TRBJ2-7,TRBV10-3
CASKSNTEAFF,NA,TRBJ1-1,TRBV28
CASRPFRASTQYF,few,TRBJ2-5,TRBV14
CASSYSYQGWGTEAFF,NA,TRBJ1-1,TRBV6-5
CASSVGGLGYEQYF,NA,TRBJ2-7,TRBV9